This T cell receptor beta chain was documented in a study of blood T cell repertoires in COVID-19. The data were produced by immunoSEQ multiplex PCR, yet TCRdb's version contains in-frame clones alone and is incomplete. Seen here are some 180,000 clones, approximately 89% observed once, and the top ten hold about 6.3%. In terms of age and location, participants ranged from roughly 18 to 95 years and lived in about 25 US areas. Germline V gene lookup returns CDR1 LGHNT and CDR2 FRNRAP. The V gene end was trimmed by 6 bases and the J gene end by 3 bases; junction bases not matched to a gene: 9. The CDR3 consists of 15 residues.

This rearrangement joins TRBV12-5 to TRBJ2-7; 9 bases align to TRBD1. The sample comprised PBMCs or T cells enriched from blood (not recorded which). This TCR was sampled from a man in his forties who had recovered from COVID-19. CDR3 sequence reads: CASGQDGTGIYEQYF. CDR3 nucleotide sequence: TGTGCTAGTGGACAAGACGGGACAGGGATCTACGAGCAGTACTTC. Based on the CDR3 plus reference TRBV12-5 and TRBJ2-7, the full variable domain is DARVTQTPRHKVTEMGQEVTMRCQPILGHNTVFWYRQTMMQGLELLAYFRNRAPLDDSGMPKDRFSAEMPDATLATLKIQPSEPRDSAVYFCASGQDGTGIYEQYFGPGTRLTVT.